This TCR beta chain was profiled in a study of blood T cell repertoires in COVID-19. The CDR3 sequence is 16 residues long. Germline V CDR1 and CDR2: LNHDA, SQIVND (reference sequence). The V gene lost 3 bases and the J gene lost 0 bases, with 11 bases spanning the gap. Original processing notes: By means of reference gene primer amplification, nucleated cell counts were estimated. TCRdb keeps only in-frame clones here, not all; method: immunoSEQ multiplex PCR. That table furnishes V, J and clone size, whereas the DNA furnished D and trimming. Of about 250,000 clones listed, about 83% are singletons. Sequences were obtained from peripheral blood. V is TRBV19 and J is TRBJ2-2; D is perhaps TRBD1 (6 bases). The sequence came from an elderly woman with COVID-19, enrolled during active disease. The CDR3 region is CASSISPGANTGELFF. In nucleotides, the CDR3 is TGTGCCAGTAGTATCTCTCCAGGGGCGAACACCGGGGAGCTGTTTTTT.